A single sample gave rise to the 31 T cell receptor beta chains below, sequenced in a study of CD8 T cell repertoires and HIV-1 epitope variants. No cognate antigen is known for these TCRs. Repertoires were generated with immunoSEQ multiplex PCR, while TCRdb's copy carries only in-frame clones and drops some. The data contain 2,000 to 3,000 clones, approximately 76% of them singletons. Sequencing was done on a sample of cultured CD8+ T cells derived from PBMCs. All receptors derive from a male donor with HIV.

The chain joins TRBV7-3 to TRBJ2-1, with 13 bases lining up with TRBD2. Germline V gene lookup returns CDR1 SGHTA and CDR2 FQGTGA. J gave up 10 bases and V 2 bases, and 2 bases lay outside the gene matches. The CDR3 has 14 amino acids. The CDR3 nucleotides read TGTGCCAGCAGCTTAGAGACTAGCGGGAGGGAGCAGTTCTTC. It yields the protein CASSLETSGREQFF.

This chain joins TRBV10-2 and TRBJ2-7, with TRBD2 matching 10 bases. V was pared by 6 bases and J by 3 bases, with 5 bases of the junction left unmatched. From germline, CDR1 is WSHSY and CDR2 SAAADI. CDR3 length: 14 amino acids. As DNA, the CDR3 is TGCGCCAGCAGGGTAGCGGGAGGAAGCTACGAGCAGTACTTC. Amino acids: CASRVAGGSYEQYF.

The chain combines TRBV7-6 with TRBJ2-3; TRBD2 matches at 8 bases. Germline lookup yields CDR1 SGHVS and CDR2 FNYEAQ. This CDR3 spans 16 amino acids. V was clipped by 1 base and J by 4 bases; unmatched bases: 7. This chain's CDR3 is CASSLDSGREADTQYF. The CDR3 DNA sequence: TGTGCCAGCAGCTTAGACTCTGGGCGGGAGGCAGATACGCAGTATTTT.

The chain uses TRBV9 and TRBJ2-6; 7 bases line up with TRBD2. Germline lookup yields CDR1 SGDLS and CDR2 YYNGEE. With V trimmed by 4 bases and J by 2 bases, 3 bases remained unmatched. The CDR3 is made up of 15 amino acids. This CDR3 is CASSMSGAGANVLTF. CDR3 nucleotide sequence: TGTGCCAGCAGCATGAGCGGGGCTGGGGCCAACGTCCTGACTTTC.

This chain joins TRBV28 and TRBJ1-5; D unresolved. CDR1 is MDHEN and CDR2 is SYDVKM in the germline V gene. The CDR3 runs 13 residues. The V gene lost 2 bases and the J gene lost 11 bases, with 13 bases spanning the gap. The CDR3 here is CASSLVDLRAQHF. CDR3 DNA sequence: TGTGCCAGCAGTTTAGTGGATCTTAGGGCCCAGCATTTT.

This clone was observed a single time. The J gene is TRBJ2-4, the V gene TRBV5-6; D perhaps matches TRBD1 (5 bases). This CDR3 comprises 16 residues. Trimming stripped 0 bases from V and 0 bases from J, with 10 bases between. Germline CDR1 and CDR2: SGHDT and YYEEEE. The CDR3 is CASSLAQGRAKNIQYF. The DNA of the CDR3 is TGTGCCAGCAGCTTGGCTCAGGGTAGAGCCAAAAACATTCAGTACTTC.

CDR3 in DNA: TGTGCCTGGAGTGAGATGACAGGGAACTCACCCCTCCACTTT. It is translated as CAWSEMTGNSPLHF. This chain connects TRBV30 to TRBJ1-6; 7 nucleotides match TRBD1. The V segment lost 1 base and the J segment 10 bases; nucleotides outside the gene matches: 7. The germline V gene has CDR1 GTSNPN and CDR2 SVGIG (reference sequence). The CDR3 length is 14 residues.

The sample holds a few counts of this clone. The chain couples TRBV5-4 to TRBJ2-5; a possible D gene is TRBD1 (5 bases). In germline, CDR1 is SGHNT, CDR2 YYREEE (reference sequence). V lost 0 bases and J 3 bases, leaving 9 bases between the germline ends. This CDR3 region has 14 residues. The CDR3 region has the DNA TGTGCCAGCAGCTTGGAAACAGGCAAAGAGACCCAGTACTTC. This gives the protein CASSLETGKETQYF.

This clone appeared a single time. The chain uses TRBV9 and TRBJ2-1, with 11 bases that match TRBD2. Germline-derived CDR1 and CDR2 are SGDLS and YYNGEE. The CDR3 length is 21 residues. J was trimmed by 0 bases and V by 1 base; bases with no gene match: 15. This CDR3 is CASSVPLGASGGPSSYNEQFF. CDR3 nucleotides: TGTGCCAGCAGCGTACCTTTAGGGGCTAGCGGGGGGCCGAGCTCCTACAATGAGCAGTTCTTC.

V is TRBV11-2 and J is TRBJ2-3, with 13 nucleotides matching TRBD2. The V gene's germline CDR1 is SGHAT and CDR2 FQNNGV. The CDR3 has 15 amino acids. V was clipped by 6 bases and J by 4 bases; unmatched bases: 4. CDR3 bases: TGTGCCAGCAGATCTGGACTAGCGGGGGCAGATACGCAGTATTTT. This gives the protein CASRSGLAGADTQYF.

The chain recombines TRBV7-2 with TRBJ2-3; 16 nucleotides align to TRBD2. With 3 bases clipped from V and 2 bases from J, the junction kept 2 bases outside the gene matches. The CDR3 runs to 17 residues. The germline V gene encodes CDR1 SGHTA and CDR2 FQGNSA. CDR3 in DNA: TGTGCCAGCAGCTTGGGACTAGCGGGAGGGCCCACAGATACGCAGTATTTT. Protein sequence: CASSLGLAGGPTDTQYF.

This chain uses TRBV7-9 with TRBJ2-5; 8 bases map to TRBD2. V shed 2 bases, J shed 5 bases, and the junction held 4 bases outside the gene matches. Germline CDR1 SEHNR, CDR2 FQNEAQ (reference sequence). This CDR3 has 14 residues. In DNA, the CDR3 is TGTGCCAGCAGCTTATCCCGGGGGGGGGAGACCCAGTACTTC. Its translation: CASSLSRGGETQYF. Full variable domain (remainder filled in from reference TRBV7-9 and TRBJ2-5): DTGVSQNPRHKITKRGQNVTFRCDPISEHNRLYWYRQTLGQGPEFLTYFQNEAQLEKSRLLSDRFSAERPKGSFSTLEIQRTEQGDSAMYLCASSLSRGGETQYFGPGTRLLVL.

This clone was detected only a few times. This chain joins TRBV27 and TRBJ2-3; 10 nucleotides line up with TRBD2. The CDR3 has 14 residues. Germline trimming cut 6 bases from V and 4 bases from J; bases unmatched to any gene: 4. Per germline, CDR1 MNHEY and CDR2 SMNVEV (reference sequence). The CDR3 DNA sequence: TGTGCCAGCAGCCTCAGCGGGGGGGCAGATACGCAGTATTTT. Amino acid sequence: CASSLSGGADTQYF.

The V call is TRBV5-4, the J call TRBJ2-7, with 10 bases aligning to TRBD2. Germline values: CDR1 SGHNT, CDR2 YYREEE (reference sequence). With V trimmed by 0 bases and J by 5 bases, 5 bases remained unmatched. The CDR3 has 15 amino acids. Here the CDR3 reads CASSLAPGTSDEQYF. CDR3 nucleotide sequence: TGTGCCAGCAGCTTGGCCCCCGGGACTAGCGACGAGCAGTACTTC. The full variable domain, rest sourced from reference TRBV5-4 and TRBJ2-7, is ETGVTQSPTHLIKTRGQQVTLRCSSQSGHNTVSWYQQALGQGPQFIFQYYREEENGRGNFPPRFSGLQFPNYSSELNVNALELDDSALYLCASSLAPGTSDEQYFGPGTRLTVT.

This chain joins TRBV19 and TRBJ2-5; D is uncertain. This CDR3 spans 13 amino acids. Germline V gene sequence: CDR1 LNHDA, CDR2 SQIVND (reference sequence). V gave up 1 base and J gave up 5 bases, with 8 bases separating them. DNA of the CDR3: TGTGCCAGTAGTATAGTAGCATGGGAGACCCAGTACTTC. Its translation is CASSIVAWETQYF.

The chain combines TRBV27 with TRBJ2-7; tentative D call: TRBD1 (7 bases). CDR3 length equals 17 residues. Germline-derived CDR1 and CDR2 are MNHEY and SMNVEV (reference sequence). The ends were cut back, 2 bases at V and 4 bases at J, with 21 bases in the middle. The CDR3 loop reads CASSLRTSETGRYEQYF. DNA of the CDR3: TGTGCCAGCAGTTTAAGAACTTCAGAGACAGGGAGGTACGAGCAGTACTTC.

V usage is TRBV23-1 and J usage is TRBJ2-1, with 10 bases aligning to TRBD2. TRBV23-1 is an open reading frame whose function is uncertain. The CDR3 is made up of 18 amino acids. Trimming took 2 bases from V and 7 from J; bases not matched to a gene: 14. The CDR3 is CASSQLRSLAGVGNEQFF. The DNA for the CDR3 is TGCGCCAGCAGTCAACTACGATCCCTAGCGGGAGTAGGAAATGAGCAGTTCTTC.

This clone has more than one count but fewer than ten. The chain carries TRBV28 and TRBJ2-3; D might be TRBD1 (6 bases). This CDR3 has 13 amino acids. Germline V CDR1 and CDR2: MDHEN, SYDVKM. The V end was cut by 4 bases, the J end by 4 bases, with 9 bases between. The CDR3 nucleotides read TGTGCCAGCAGTTGGACAGCCGCAGATACGCAGTATTTT. Its protein product is CASSWTAADTQYF.

The chain recombines TRBV5-4 with TRBJ1-5; possible D gene TRBD1, 5 bases. Per germline, CDR1 SGHNT and CDR2 YYREEE (reference sequence). V lost 3 bases and J 0 bases, leaving 10 bases between the germline ends. The CDR3 spans 15 residues. DNA for the CDR3: TGTGCCAGCAGCTCGACAGAAGATAGCAATCAGCCCCAGCATTTT. This sequence encodes CASSSTEDSNQPQHF.

The chain couples TRBV7-9 to TRBJ2-7; 7 positions agree with TRBD1. V lost 3 bases, J lost 1 base, and 9 bases stayed unmatched. Germline V gives CDR1 SEHNR, CDR2 FQNEAQ (reference sequence). This CDR3 comprises 16 residues. The CDR3 coding sequence is TGTGCCAGCAGCTTGATTCCCGGGACAGTTTCCTACGAGCAGTACTTC. This encodes CASSLIPGTVSYEQYF.

The DNA of the CDR3 is TGTGCCAGCAGCTCACATCTCGGGATCTCCTACAATGAGCAGTTCTTC. Its translation: CASSSHLGISYNEQFF. V is TRBV9 and J is TRBJ2-1; a possible D gene is TRBD2 (5 bases). This CDR3 has 16 residues. Per germline, CDR1 SGDLS and CDR2 YYNGEE. Trimming removed 4 bases from V and 0 bases from J, with 14 bases in between.

The rearrangement links TRBV30 to TRBJ1-1, with D possibly TRBD1 on 5 matching bases. This CDR3 spans 14 amino acids. Germline V gene data show CDR1 as GTSNPN and CDR2 as SVGIG (reference sequence). Trimming left V 2 bases short and J 3 bases short, with 13 bases between. The CDR3 DNA reads TGTGCCTGGAGTCCTCGGGGGGGGGACACTGAAGCTTTCTTT. As protein: CAWSPRGGDTEAFF. The whole variable domain, filled in from reference TRBV30 and TRBJ1-1, reads SQTIHQWPATLVQPVGSPLSLECTVEGTSNPNLYWYRQAAGRGLQLLFYSVGIGQISSEVPQNLSASRPQDRQFILSSKKLLLSDSGFYLCAWSPRGGDTEAFFGQGTRLTVV.

V is TRBV6-1 and J is TRBJ1-6, with D possibly matching TRBD1 (5 bases). The V and J ends lost 8 bases and 6 bases respectively, with 11 bases between them. This CDR3 is 13 amino acids long. Looked up from germline, CDR1 is MNHNS and CDR2 is SASEGT. As DNA, the CDR3 is TGTGCCAGCTGGGACGGGGGTAATTCACCCCTCCACTTT. Its protein product is CASWDGGNSPLHF.

This clone appeared a few times. The chain employs TRBV27 and TRBJ2-3; 14 bases fit TRBD2. The CDR3 length is 18 residues. V lost 6 bases and J lost 0; bases outside the gene matches: 8. The germline V gene has CDR1 MNHEY and CDR2 SMNVEV (reference sequence). The chain's CDR3 is CASRPTTSGRASTDTQYF. The CDR3 region has the DNA TGTGCCAGCAGACCCACGACTAGCGGGAGGGCTAGCACAGATACGCAGTATTTT.

The chain combines TRBV7-2 with TRBJ1-3; D possibly corresponds to TRBD1 (6 bases). Looked up from germline, CDR1 is SGHTA and CDR2 is FQGNSA. Trimming pared 5 bases from V and 4 bases from J, leaving 18 bases between. The CDR3 sequence is 16 residues long. In nucleotides, the CDR3 is TGTGCCAGCAGCCCCCCCTCGGCCGGGACAGGAAACACCATATATTTT. Protein: CASSPPSAGTGNTIYF.

The CDR3 region is CASSFGQSGYYGYTF. The CDR3 nucleotides read TGTGCCAGCAGCTTCGGACAAAGCGGCTACTATGGCTACACCTTC. The chain uses TRBV6-5 and TRBJ1-2; perhaps TRBD1 as D (5 bases). Per the germline V gene, CDR1 is MNHEY and CDR2 is SVGAGI. This CDR3 has 15 residues. V shed 6 bases and J shed 3 bases, with 17 bases lying between them.

The CDR3 here is CASSRAPRLAGGPSYEQYF. The CDR3 region has the DNA TGTGCCAGCAGTAGGGCCCCAAGGCTAGCGGGAGGGCCCTCCTACGAGCAGTACTTC. V is TRBV27 and J is TRBJ2-7; 12 bases are a match to TRBD2. V shed 5 bases and J 0 bases; nucleotides not matched to a gene: 14. CDR3 length equals 19 residues. The V gene's germline CDR1 is MNHEY and CDR2 SMNVEV (reference sequence).

The chain uses TRBV19 and TRBJ1-1; the D is unclear. The CDR3 runs to 12 residues. In germline, CDR1 is LNHDA, CDR2 SQIVND (reference sequence). V lost 6 bases and J 1 base, leaving 6 bases between the germline ends. CDR3 in amino acids: CASRYGNTEAFF. CDR3 in DNA: TGTGCCAGTAGGTACGGGAACACTGAAGCTTTCTTT.

The table lists this clone with a few counts. The J gene is TRBJ2-2, the V gene TRBV27, with TRBD2 matching 7 bases. The CDR3 is made up of 18 amino acids. The V gene end was trimmed by 3 bases and the J gene end by 2 bases; junction bases not matched to a gene: 12. From germline, CDR1 is MNHEY and CDR2 SMNVEV (reference sequence). The CDR3 DNA reads TGTGCCAGCAGTTTTGGGCTAGCGGTTCTCGGCAACACCGGGGAGCTGTTTTTT. Its protein product is CASSFGLAVLGNTGELFF.

The chain uses TRBV19 and TRBJ2-3; 9 nucleotides align to TRBD2. Looked up from germline, CDR1 is LNHDA and CDR2 is SQIVND (reference sequence). Trimming took 1 base from V and 5 from J; bases not matched to a gene: 4. The CDR3 runs 15 residues. CDR3 residues: CASSIVAGAVDTQYF. CDR3 bases: TGTGCCAGTAGTATAGTAGCGGGAGCAGTAGATACGCAGTATTTT.

This clone appeared once. This chain links TRBV9 with TRBJ2-7; TRBD1 might be the D (6 bases). This CDR3 comprises 13 residues. Germline V lookup: CDR1 SGDLS, CDR2 YYNGEE. V shed 3 bases and J shed 7 bases, with 14 bases lying between them. The CDR3 region is CASSAGTLREQYF. Here the CDR3 DNA reads TGTGCCAGCAGCGCCGGGACACTCCGGGAGCAGTACTTC.